Presented here are 8 T cell receptor beta chains from one specimen sequenced in a study of CD8 T cells in ankylosing spondylitis. General study findings and limits: In ankylosing spondylitis blood, a motif of roughly eight highly homologous TCR beta variants appeared characteristic.

Their cognate antigens are unknown. Each CDR3 protein gets one entry after TCRdb re-called the 5' RACE reads with MiXCR. Of approximately 540,000 distinct CDR3 sequences listed, about 12% are singletons. The sample comprised blood, either unsorted or a sorted T cell fraction (not recorded which). These receptors all stem from a male donor with ankylosing spondylitis.

A few counts support this clonotype. The J gene is TRBJ1-1, the V gene TRBV20-1; D is undetermined. Germline CDR1 and CDR2: DFQATT and SNEGSKA (reference sequence). The V end lost 6 bases, the J end lost 3 bases, and 11 bases lay between the germline ends. The CDR3 contains 12 residues. The CDR3 DNA is TGCAGTGCAAAGGAGGGTGACACTGAAGCTTTCTTT. As protein: CSAKEGDTEAFF.

This clonotype has just a few counts. J is TRBJ2-5 and V is TRBV12-3 or TRBV12-4, with D uncertain. CDR3 length: 13 residues. V dropped 6 bases and J dropped 3 bases, with 11 bases sitting between them. As DNA, the CDR3 is TGTGCCAGCAGCCCGGGCGAGGAAGAGACCCAGTACTTC. Protein: CASSPGEEETQYF.

This clonotype was counted between two and nine times. The V and J genes are TRBV5-1 and TRBJ2-2; 9 positions agree with TRBD1. CDR3 size: 17 residues. Germline trimming cut 2 bases from V and 5 bases from J; bases unmatched to any gene: 10. The germline V gene has CDR1 SGHRS and CDR2 YFSETQ. The CDR3 nucleotides are TGCGCCAGCAGCTTTGGGACAGGGCCCTTGTGGACCGGGGAGCTGTTTTTT. Its translation: CASSFGTGPLWTGELFF. The complete variable domain, with remaining parts taken from reference TRBV5-1 and TRBJ2-2, reads KAGVTQTPRYLIKTRGQQVTLSCSPISGHRSVSWYQQTPGQGLQFLFEYFSETQRNKGNFPGRFSGRQFSNSRSEMNVSTLELGDSALYLCASSFGTGPLWTGELFFGEGSRLTVL.

This clonotype was counted a few times. J is TRBJ2-1 and V is TRBV6-2 or TRBV6-3; no clear D gene. CDR1 MNHEY and CDR2 SVGEGT come from the germline V gene. V was pared by 7 bases and J by 9 bases, with 13 bases between. This CDR3 is built from 12 residues. The DNA for the CDR3 is TGTGCCAGCACCCCGCTTGGCGGTGAGCAGTTCTTC. It is translated as CASTPLGGEQFF.

This clonotype occurred a few times. V and J are TRBV7-9 and TRBJ2-7; a possible D gene is TRBD1 (5 bases). This CDR3 is 15 amino acids long. Trimming removed 5 bases at V and 4 bases at J, with 18 bases between. Germline V gene data show CDR1 as SEHNR and CDR2 as FQNEAQ (reference sequence). The CDR3 bases are TGTGCCAGCAGCCCCTCCCTGACAGTGAGATACGAGCAGTACTTC. It codes for CASSPSLTVRYEQYF.

This clonotype was found a few times. The V call is TRBV9, the J call TRBJ2-2; D is unresolved. The V and J ends lost 4 bases and 4 bases respectively, with 11 bases between them. The CDR3 extends over 14 amino acids. Germline V gene sequence: CDR1 SGDLS, CDR2 YYNGEE. In DNA form, the CDR3 reads TGTGCCAGCAGCCCCGCCTTGGGCACCGGGGAGCTGTTTTTT. Amino acids: CASSPALGTGELFF.

This clonotype was observed a few times. V gene TRBV20-1 combines with J gene TRBJ2-5; D is possibly TRBD2 (7 bases). The CDR3 length is 15 residues. From germline, CDR1 is DFQATT and CDR2 SNEGSKA (reference sequence). The germline V and J ends were trimmed by 1 base and 0 bases, with 12 bases remaining between them. DNA for the CDR3: TGCAGTGCTAGAGTACGGGGGGCGGACCAAGAGACCCAGTACTTC. Amino acids: CSARVRGADQETQYF.

This clonotype was counted a few times. This chain joins TRBV27 and TRBJ1-2, with D perhaps matching TRBD1 (5 bases). The ends were cut back, 6 bases at V and 8 bases at J, with 19 bases in the middle. CDR3 length equals 14 residues. Germline V CDR1 and CDR2: MNHEY, SMNVEV (reference sequence). CDR3 in amino acids: CASRGSAGPRGYTF. The CDR3 coding sequence is TGTGCCAGCAGGGGCAGCGCAGGGCCGAGAGGCTACACCTTC.